The sequence of this T cell receptor (beta chain) was determined in a study of blood T cell repertoires in COVID-19. Study-wide context: Collection of acute and convalescent COVID-19 samples took place in the United States, Italy and Spain. Sample material is recorded as cDNA or gDNA derived from T cells, B-cell-depleted T cells, or PBMCs.

How the authors handled the data: Reference gene primer amplification yielded estimated nucleated cell counts. Assay: immunoSEQ multiplex PCR; the TCRdb copy retains only in-frame clones and omits some. The V and J calls and clone size are taken from that table; D and trimming were inferred from the DNA. This sample yields some 200,000 clones, of which 80% to 90% are seen a single time; 18% belongs to the top ten. The source is a woman older than 75 with active or convalescent COVID-19. Material for sequencing was peripheral blood.

This CDR3 reads CASSSKAGGPYNEQFF. The CDR3 DNA reads as TGTGCCAGCAGCTCAAAAGCGGGAGGGCCCTACAATGAGCAGTTCTTC. The chain has TRBV5-5 and TRBJ2-1; TRBD2 matches at 10 bases. The CDR3 runs to 16 residues. The germline V gene encodes CDR1 SGHKS and CDR2 YYEKEE (reference sequence). The V gene end was trimmed by 3 bases and the J gene end by 2 bases; junction bases not matched to a gene: 5. The full variable domain, its missing parts supplied by reference TRBV5-5 and TRBJ2-1, is DAGVTQSPTHLIKTRGQQVTLRCSPISGHKSVSWYQQVLGQGPQFIFQYYEKEERGRGNFPDRFSARQFPNYSSELNVNALLLGDSALYLCASSSKAGGPYNEQFFGPGTRLTVL.